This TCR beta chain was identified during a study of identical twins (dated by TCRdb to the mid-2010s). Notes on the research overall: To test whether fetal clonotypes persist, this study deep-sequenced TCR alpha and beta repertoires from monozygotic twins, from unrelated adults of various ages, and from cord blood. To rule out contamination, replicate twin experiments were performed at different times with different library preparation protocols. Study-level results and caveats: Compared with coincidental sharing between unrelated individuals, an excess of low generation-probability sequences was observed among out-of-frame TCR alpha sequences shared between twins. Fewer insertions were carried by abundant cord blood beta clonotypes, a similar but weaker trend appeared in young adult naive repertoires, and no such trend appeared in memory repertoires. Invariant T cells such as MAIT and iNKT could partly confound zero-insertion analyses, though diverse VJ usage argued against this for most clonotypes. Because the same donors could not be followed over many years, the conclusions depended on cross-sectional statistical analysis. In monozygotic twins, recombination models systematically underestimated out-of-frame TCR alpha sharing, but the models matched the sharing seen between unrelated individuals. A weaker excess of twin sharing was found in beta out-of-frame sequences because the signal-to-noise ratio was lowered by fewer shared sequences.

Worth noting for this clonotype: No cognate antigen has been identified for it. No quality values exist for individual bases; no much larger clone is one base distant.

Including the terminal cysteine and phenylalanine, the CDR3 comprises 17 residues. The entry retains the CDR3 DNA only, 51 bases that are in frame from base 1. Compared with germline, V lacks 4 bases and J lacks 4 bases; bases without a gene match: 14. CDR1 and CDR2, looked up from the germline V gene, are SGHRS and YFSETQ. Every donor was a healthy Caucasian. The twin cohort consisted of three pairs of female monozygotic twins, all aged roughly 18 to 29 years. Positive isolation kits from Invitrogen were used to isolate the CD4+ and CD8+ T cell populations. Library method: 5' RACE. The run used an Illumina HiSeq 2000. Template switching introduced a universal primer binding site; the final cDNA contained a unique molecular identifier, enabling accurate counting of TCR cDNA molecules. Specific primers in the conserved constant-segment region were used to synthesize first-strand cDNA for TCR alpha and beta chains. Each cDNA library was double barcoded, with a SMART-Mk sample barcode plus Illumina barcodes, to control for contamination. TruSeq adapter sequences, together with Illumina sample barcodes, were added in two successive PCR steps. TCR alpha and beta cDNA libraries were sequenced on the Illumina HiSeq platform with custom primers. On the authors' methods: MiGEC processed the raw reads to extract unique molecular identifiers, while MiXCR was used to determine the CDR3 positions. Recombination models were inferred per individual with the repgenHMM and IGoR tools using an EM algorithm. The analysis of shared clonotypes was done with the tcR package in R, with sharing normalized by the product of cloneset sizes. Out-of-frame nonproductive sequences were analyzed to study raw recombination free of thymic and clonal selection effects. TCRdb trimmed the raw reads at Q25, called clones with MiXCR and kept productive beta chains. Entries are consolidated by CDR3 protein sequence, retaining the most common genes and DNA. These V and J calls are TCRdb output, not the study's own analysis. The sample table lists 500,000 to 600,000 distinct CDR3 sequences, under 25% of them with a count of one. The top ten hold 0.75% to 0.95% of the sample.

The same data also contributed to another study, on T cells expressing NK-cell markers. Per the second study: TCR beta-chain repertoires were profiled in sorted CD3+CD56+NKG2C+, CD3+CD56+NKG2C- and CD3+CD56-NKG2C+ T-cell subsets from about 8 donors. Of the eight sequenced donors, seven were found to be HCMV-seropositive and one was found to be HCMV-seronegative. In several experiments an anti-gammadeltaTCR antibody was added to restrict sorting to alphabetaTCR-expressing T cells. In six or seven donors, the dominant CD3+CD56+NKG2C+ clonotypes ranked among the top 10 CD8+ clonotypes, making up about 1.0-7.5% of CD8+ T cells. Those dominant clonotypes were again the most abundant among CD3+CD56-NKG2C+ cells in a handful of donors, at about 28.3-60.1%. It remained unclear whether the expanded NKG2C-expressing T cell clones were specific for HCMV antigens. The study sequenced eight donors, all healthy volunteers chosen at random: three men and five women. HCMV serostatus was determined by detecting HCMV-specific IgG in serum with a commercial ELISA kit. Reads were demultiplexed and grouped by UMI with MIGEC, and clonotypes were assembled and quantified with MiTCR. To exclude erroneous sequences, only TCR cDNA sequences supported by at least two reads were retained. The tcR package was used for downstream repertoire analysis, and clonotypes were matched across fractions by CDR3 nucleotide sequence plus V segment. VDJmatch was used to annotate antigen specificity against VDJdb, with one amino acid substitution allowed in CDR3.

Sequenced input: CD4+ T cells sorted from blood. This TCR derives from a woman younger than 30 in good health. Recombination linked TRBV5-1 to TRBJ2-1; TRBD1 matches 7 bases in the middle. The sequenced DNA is TGCGCCAGCAGCAGGTCTTCCGACAGGGCCGCTTACAATGAGCAGTTCTTC. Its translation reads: CASSRSSDRAAYNEQFF.